This is a list of T cell receptor beta chains from one sample in a study of blood T cell repertoires in COVID-19. Libraries were prepared by immunoSEQ multiplex PCR; TCRdb keeps only in-frame clonotypes and omits some of them. Here the sample spans tens of thousands of clones, around 89% being singletons. Material for sequencing was peripheral blood. These receptors were collected from a woman aged 60-70 years with active COVID-19. Each CDR3 is given with its conserved first and last residue. A D gene is named only where the DNA matches it firmly. Expanded clones are given a class, and other clones once, few, many or no size at all.

clone_size: -; j_call: TRBJ1-1; v_call: TRBV14; cdr3_length: 14; d_call: -; cdr3_aa: CASSPLRVNTEAFF; cdr3_nt: TGTGCCAGCAGCCCTCTACGCGTGAACACTGAAGCTTTCTTT
clone_size: -; j_call: TRBJ2-5; v_call: TRBV6-2/TRBV6-3; cdr3_length: 15; d_call: TRBD1; cdr3_aa: CASSFEPGQLETQYF; cdr3_nt: TGTGCCAGCAGTTTCGAACCGGGACAGCTAGAGACCCAGTACTTC
clone_size: -; j_call: TRBJ1-5; v_call: TRBV19; cdr3_length: 14; d_call: -; cdr3_aa: CASTPPGVPQPQHF; cdr3_nt: TGTGCCAGTACTCCCCCCGGGGTCCCCCAGCCCCAGCATTTT
clone_size: -; j_call: TRBJ2-5; v_call: TRBV4-2; cdr3_length: 15; d_call: -; cdr3_aa: CASSQDPTSRETQYF; cdr3_nt: TGTGCCAGCAGCCAAGATCCGACTAGTCGAGAGACCCAGTACTTC
clone_size: -; j_call: TRBJ1-4; v_call: TRBV2; cdr3_length: 15; d_call: TRBD1; cdr3_aa: CASSEGGQGGEKLFF; cdr3_nt: TGTGCCAGCAGTGAAGGGGGACAGGGAGGTGAAAAACTGTTTTTT
clone_size: -; j_call: TRBJ1-3; v_call: TRBV11-2; cdr3_length: 17; d_call: TRBD1; cdr3_aa: CASSVNRGPGSGNTIYF; cdr3_nt: TGTGCCAGCAGCGTAAACAGGGGTCCAGGCTCTGGAAACACCATATATTTT
clone_size: -; j_call: TRBJ1-3; v_call: TRBV9; cdr3_length: 16; d_call: -; cdr3_aa: CASSPSMRSAGNTIYF; cdr3_nt: TGTGCCAGCAGCCCCAGCATGAGGAGTGCTGGAAACACCATATATTTT
clone_size: -; j_call: TRBJ2-3; v_call: TRBV6-6; cdr3_length: 19; d_call: -; cdr3_aa: CASSSQGGGGIASTDTQYF; cdr3_nt: TGTGCCAGCAGCTCGCAAGGGGGCGGGGGGATAGCTAGCACAGATACGCAGTATTTT
clone_size: -; j_call: TRBJ1-4; v_call: TRBV12-3/TRBV12-4; cdr3_length: 12; d_call: -; cdr3_aa: CASSGQREKLFF; cdr3_nt: TGTGCCAGCAGTGGACAGAGGGAAAAACTGTTTTTT
clone_size: few; j_call: TRBJ1-1; v_call: TRBV5-4; cdr3_length: 14; d_call: -; cdr3_aa: CASSLARANTEAFF; cdr3_nt: TGTGCCAGCAGCTTGGCCAGGGCAAACACTGAAGCTTTCTTT